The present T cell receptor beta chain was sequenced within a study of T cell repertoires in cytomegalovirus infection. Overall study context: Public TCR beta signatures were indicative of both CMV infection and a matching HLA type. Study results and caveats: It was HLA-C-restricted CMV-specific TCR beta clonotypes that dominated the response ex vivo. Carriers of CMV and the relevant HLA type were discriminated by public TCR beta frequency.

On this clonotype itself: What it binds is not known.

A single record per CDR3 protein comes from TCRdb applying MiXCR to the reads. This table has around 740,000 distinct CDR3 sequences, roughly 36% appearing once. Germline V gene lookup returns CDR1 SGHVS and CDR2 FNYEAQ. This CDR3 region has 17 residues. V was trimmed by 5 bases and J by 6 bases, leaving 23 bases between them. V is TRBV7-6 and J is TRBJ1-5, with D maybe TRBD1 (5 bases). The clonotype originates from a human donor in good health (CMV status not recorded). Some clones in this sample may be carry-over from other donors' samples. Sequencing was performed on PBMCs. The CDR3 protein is CASSPRSGSGYGQPQHF. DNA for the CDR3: TGTGCCAGCAGCCCCCGGTCAGGGTCTGGGTATGGTCAGCCCCAGCATTTT.